This is a list of T cell receptor beta chains from one sample in a study of CD8+CD57+ T cells in acquired aplastic anemia. TCRdb recomputed calls from the reads with MiXCR, one row per CDR3 protein. The sample shows 200,000 to 250,000 distinct CDR3 sequences, 40% to 50% of them seen only once. Sequencing input: sorted CD4+, CD8+, or CD8+CD57+ T cells (not recorded which) from PBMCs. The receptors stem from a human donor with aplastic anemia. CDR3s leave out the opening cysteine and the closing phenylalanine or tryptophan. Fields, in order: J gene, D gene, V gene, CDR3 protein. D genes are given only for firm matches.

j_gene: TRBJ1-6; d_gene: -; v_gene: TRBV4-2; CDR3aa: ASSQAHDGYSPLH
j_gene: TRBJ2-1; d_gene: -; v_gene: TRBV28; CDR3aa: ASSLGRLEQF
j_gene: TRBJ1-1; d_gene: TRBD1; v_gene: TRBV2; CDR3aa: ASVDRGSTEAF
j_gene: TRBJ1-1; d_gene: -; v_gene: TRBV7-6; CDR3aa: ASSLAPGGLANTEAF
j_gene: TRBJ1-3; d_gene: TRBD1; v_gene: TRBV9; CDR3aa: ASSVGILWTGRNTIY
j_gene: TRBJ1-1; d_gene: -; v_gene: TRBV29-1; CDR3aa: SVTTGNTEAF
j_gene: TRBJ2-3; d_gene: TRBD1; v_gene: TRBV9; CDR3aa: ASSAAGGGTDTQY
j_gene: TRBJ1-6; d_gene: -; v_gene: TRBV10-3; CDR3aa: AISDLRLSGETYNSPLH
j_gene: TRBJ2-7; d_gene: TRBD1; v_gene: TRBV5-6; CDR3aa: ASSPNRGHEQY
j_gene: TRBJ1-5; d_gene: TRBD1; v_gene: TRBV19; CDR3aa: ASKHGTGRQPQH
j_gene: TRBJ2-6; d_gene: -; v_gene: TRBV7-9; CDR3aa: ASSVGTITGANVLT
j_gene: TRBJ2-7; d_gene: -; v_gene: TRBV5-4; CDR3aa: ASSSGRGSYEQY
j_gene: TRBJ1-5; d_gene: -; v_gene: TRBV6-4; CDR3aa: ASSVSGDSNQPQH
j_gene: TRBJ1-4; d_gene: -; v_gene: TRBV10-3; CDR3aa: ASSLRQPNEKPF
j_gene: TRBJ1-1; d_gene: -; v_gene: TRBV10-3; CDR3aa: AISEDGRGTEAF
j_gene: TRBJ1-2; d_gene: -; v_gene: TRBV5-1; CDR3aa: ASSLRTDDNYGYT
j_gene: TRBJ2-1; d_gene: TRBD1; v_gene: TRBV5-5; CDR3aa: ASVYGTDAYNEQF
j_gene: TRBJ2-7; d_gene: TRBD2; v_gene: TRBV5-5; CDR3aa: ASSLVQRGAYEQY
j_gene: TRBJ1-2; d_gene: TRBD1; v_gene: TRBV29-1; CDR3aa: SVEGTGHGYT
j_gene: TRBJ1-1; d_gene: -; v_gene: TRBV9; CDR3aa: ASSVEDYPLVNTEAF
j_gene: TRBJ2-7; d_gene: -; v_gene: TRBV7-9; CDR3aa: ASSPYEDEQY
j_gene: TRBJ2-5; d_gene: -; v_gene: TRBV12-3/TRBV12-4; CDR3aa: ASSLTPGVQETQY
j_gene: TRBJ2-1; d_gene: TRBD2; v_gene: TRBV7-3; CDR3aa: ASSLKPPSGGYNEQF
j_gene: TRBJ2-7; d_gene: TRBD1; v_gene: TRBV7-2; CDR3aa: ASSLAGQGIYEQY
j_gene: TRBJ2-1; d_gene: -; v_gene: TRBV9; CDR3aa: ASSVTSEQF
j_gene: TRBJ2-7; d_gene: TRBD1; v_gene: TRBV7-2; CDR3aa: ASRSRDRPYEQY
j_gene: TRBJ1-1; d_gene: -; v_gene: TRBV2; CDR3aa: ASSDGPPHEAF
j_gene: TRBJ1-5; d_gene: -; v_gene: TRBV6-4; CDR3aa: ASSPQGRDDSNQPQH
j_gene: TRBJ2-6; d_gene: -; v_gene: TRBV6-5; CDR3aa: ASSYTHSGLANVLT
j_gene: TRBJ2-1; d_gene: -; v_gene: TRBV7-9; CDR3aa: ASSDPGSKSYNEQF
j_gene: TRBJ1-6; d_gene: TRBD1; v_gene: TRBV7-8; CDR3aa: ASSLDGQGSSYNSPLH
j_gene: TRBJ2-1; d_gene: TRBD2; v_gene: TRBV7-9; CDR3aa: ASSLGLGSGSLSYNEQF
j_gene: TRBJ1-6; d_gene: TRBD1; v_gene: TRBV7-9; CDR3aa: ASSSPGQGSISSPLH
j_gene: TRBJ1-2; d_gene: -; v_gene: TRBV14; CDR3aa: ASSQDGFYGYT
j_gene: TRBJ1-5; d_gene: -; v_gene: TRBV27; CDR3aa: ASSLSTGRNQPQH